One and the same sample provided the 14 T cell receptor beta chains below, sequenced in a study of blood T cell repertoires in COVID-19. Produced via immunoSEQ multiplex PCR; TCRdb's table is partial and in-frame only. The sample has tens of thousands of clones, around 90% seen once. Sequenced input: peripheral blood. The receptor set was obtained from a human donor in a cohort sampled during active COVID-19.

The chain recombines TRBV5-4 with TRBJ1-2, with 7 bases fitting TRBD1. Germline V gives CDR1 SGHNT, CDR2 YYREEE (reference sequence). This CDR3 comprises 17 residues. V gave up 1 base and J gave up 1 base; unmatched junction bases: 10. The CDR3 region has the DNA TGTGCCAGCAGCTTGAGTGGCAGGGGGGATTATAACTATGGCTACACCTTC. Translating it yields CASSLSGRGDYNYGYTF.

The chain uses TRBV6-5 and TRBJ2-7; 12 bases align to TRBD2. Germline CDR1 is MNHEY and CDR2 is SVGAGI. The CDR3 covers 14 residues. The V segment lost 6 bases and the J segment 4 bases; nucleotides outside the gene matches: 4. The chain's CDR3 is CASSRGTSGYEQYF. The CDR3 bases are TGTGCCAGCAGCCGCGGGACTAGCGGGTACGAGCAGTACTTC.

The V call is TRBV5-6, the J call TRBJ2-3; 8 nucleotides agree with TRBD2. Germline CDR1 is SGHDT and CDR2 is YYEEEE. The CDR3 has 16 residues. The V gene end was trimmed by 1 base and the J gene end by 2 bases; junction bases not matched to a gene: 6. The CDR3 bases are TGTGCCAGCAGCTTGCTACTAGCGGCCCCCACAGATACGCAGTATTTT. Its translation: CASSLLLAAPTDTQYF.

The chain joins TRBV9 to TRBJ1-5; D unresolved. The CDR3 length is 14 residues. Trimming shortened V by 3 bases and J by 2 bases, and 9 bases separated the two germline ends. CDR1 SGDLS and CDR2 YYNGEE come from the germline V gene. The CDR3 reads CASSGSEGNQPQHF. For the CDR3, the DNA is TGTGCCAGCAGCGGATCGGAGGGCAATCAGCCCCAGCATTTT.

This clone appeared a single time. V is TRBV25-1 and J is TRBJ2-1, with 9 bases fitting TRBD1. From germline, CDR1 is MGHDK and CDR2 SYGVNS. The length of the CDR3 is 15 residues. V lost 5 bases to trimming and J lost 0 bases; unmatched junction nucleotides: 2. CDR3 amino acids: CASSLTGGSYNEQFF. The CDR3, as DNA: TGTGCCAGCAGTTTGACAGGGGGCTCCTACAATGAGCAGTTCTTC.

V is TRBV18 and J is TRBJ2-2; tentative D call: TRBD1 (6 bases). With 0 bases removed from V and 4 bases from J, the gap between germline ends came to 15 bases. This CDR3 is built from 17 residues. Germline loops: CDR1 KGHSH, CDR2 LQKENI. The CDR3 coding sequence is TGTGCCAGCTCACCACCCTCTGGGGGCCGGGTCACCGGGGAGCTGTTTTTT. It translates to CASSPPSGGRVTGELFF.

The rearrangement links TRBV5-4 to TRBJ1-2; 9 bases agree with TRBD1. Unmatched junction bases numbered 7, after V lost 0 bases and J lost 4 bases. The length of the CDR3 is 16 residues. The germline CDR1 and CDR2 sequences are SGHNT and YYREEE (reference sequence). The CDR3, as DNA: TGTGCCAGCAGCTTGGCCTCGGGACAGGGTTTCTATGGCTACACCTTC. It codes for CASSLASGQGFYGYTF.

There are a few counts of this clone. The chain employs TRBV18 and TRBJ1-4; D unresolved. With 3 bases removed from V and 0 bases from J, the gap between germline ends came to 2 bases. The CDR3 covers 13 residues. Germline V lookup: CDR1 KGHSH, CDR2 LQKENI. CDR3 region: CASSPSTNEKLFF. The CDR3 nucleotides are TGTGCCAGCTCACCCTCAACTAATGAAAAACTGTTTTTT.

This clone was seen only once. V gene TRBV3-1 (or the pseudogene TRBV3-2) combines with J gene TRBJ2-3; no clear D. The ends were cut back, 1 base at V and 10 bases at J, with 9 bases in the middle. Germline values: CDR1 LGHDT, CDR2 YNNKEL (reference sequence). The CDR3 has 12 residues. The CDR3 loop is CASSQGAPAQYF. Written as DNA, the CDR3 is TGTGCCAGCAGCCAAGGGGCCCCGGCGCAGTATTTT.

V is TRBV11-3 and J is TRBJ2-1; 8 nucleotides agree with TRBD1. V shed 2 bases and J 8 bases; nucleotides not matched to a gene: 8. CDR3 length: 15 amino acids. Germline V gene sequence: CDR1 SGHNT, CDR2 YENEEA. This chain's CDR3 is CASSLKAGGVDEQFF. CDR3 nucleotides: TGTGCCAGCAGCTTAAAAGCAGGGGGCGTGGATGAGCAGTTCTTC.

This clone was detected once. V usage is TRBV30 and J usage is TRBJ1-1; possibly TRBD1 for D (5 bases). Germline-derived CDR1 and CDR2 are GTSNPN and SVGIG (reference sequence). This CDR3 spans 13 amino acids. Trimming left V 0 bases short and J 11 bases short, with 16 bases between. The CDR3 region has the DNA TGTGCCTGGAGTGTACGAAGAGGACAATACGCTTTCTTT. This translates into CAWSVRRGQYAFF. Supplemented by reference TRBV30 and TRBJ1-1, the full variable domain reads SQTIHQWPATLVQPVGSPLSLECTVEGTSNPNLYWYRQAAGRGLQLLFYSVGIGQISSEVPQNLSASRPQDRQFILSSKKLLLSDSGFYLCAWSVRRGQYAFFGQGTRLTVV.

The CDR3 protein is CASSAPGTGNVLTF. CDR3 in DNA: TGTGCCAGCAGTGCTCCCGGGACTGGCAACGTCCTGACTTTC. The chain has TRBV25-1 and TRBJ2-6; the D gene is possibly TRBD2 (6 bases). The CDR3 sequence is 14 residues long. Deletions cut 4 bases from V and 9 bases from J, with 13 bases between. Per germline, CDR1 MGHDK and CDR2 SYGVNS.

The rearrangement uses TRBV9 and TRBJ2-1; D might be TRBD2 (5 bases). V was trimmed by 0 bases and J by 1 base, leaving 8 bases between them. The CDR3 sequence is 15 residues long. Germline V gives CDR1 SGDLS, CDR2 YYNGEE. The CDR3 is CASSVGLASYNEQFF. The CDR3 bases are TGTGCCAGCAGCGTAGGGCTAGCTTCCTACAATGAGCAGTTCTTC.

This clone was detected once. The CDR3 reads CASSQSGGADTQYF. CDR3 bases: TGTGCCAGCAGCCAGTCCGGGGGTGCAGATACGCAGTATTTT. This chain connects TRBV3-1 (or the pseudogene TRBV3-2) to TRBJ2-3; tentative D call: TRBD2 (6 bases). V lost 3 bases, J lost 4 bases, and 11 bases lay in between. The length of the CDR3 is 14 residues. Germline CDR1 is LGHDT and CDR2 is YNNKEL (reference sequence).